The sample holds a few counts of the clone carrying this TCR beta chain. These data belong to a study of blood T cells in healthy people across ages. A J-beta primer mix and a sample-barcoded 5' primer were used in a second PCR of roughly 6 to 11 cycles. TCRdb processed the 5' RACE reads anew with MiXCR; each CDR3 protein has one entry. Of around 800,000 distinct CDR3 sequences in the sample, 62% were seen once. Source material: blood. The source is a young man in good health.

CDR3 bases: TGTGCCAGCAGTCCCCGGGACCGACAAGGCGTTTTATATGGCTACACCTTC. Translated: CASSPRDRQGVLYGYTF. This chain joins TRBV12-3 or TRBV12-4 and TRBJ1-2, with D possibly being TRBD1 (5 bases). Trimming removed 5 bases from V and 5 bases from J, with 24 bases in between. The CDR3 sequence is 17 residues long.